Presented here are 28 T cell receptor beta chains from one specimen sequenced in a study of T cells in Graves' hyperthyroidism and ophthalmopathy. RNA transcripts were the template for amplifying TCR beta CDR3 regions. An initial round of RT-PCR targeting the TCR CDR3 relied on the HTBI primer set. Via MiXCR, TCRdb re-called the multiplex PCR reads, giving one row per CDR3 protein. Among around 520,000 distinct CDR3 sequences listed, 14% were seen once. Sequenced: blood. The receptor source for this set is a woman aged 40 to 50 with Graves' hyperthyroidism.

This clonotype was observed a few times. The chain uses TRBV6-1 and TRBJ2-4; D is uncertain. This CDR3 spans 11 amino acids. Trimming took 7 bases from V and 11 from J, leaving 12 bases between them. Germline CDR1 MNHNS, CDR2 SASEGT. The CDR3: CASTVGEVQYF. The CDR3 DNA reads TGTGCCAGCACCGTCGGTGAAGTTCAGTACTTC.

This clonotype was counted only a few times. The V call is TRBV12-3 or TRBV12-4, the J call TRBJ1-2; D is unclear. V lost 6 bases, J lost 3 bases, and 20 bases lay in between. The CDR3 is 16 residues long. In DNA, the CDR3 is TGTGCCAGCAGCGTTTACAGAGGACGGACGGACTATGGCTACACCTTC. It encodes CASSVYRGRTDYGYTF.

As regards this clonotype: The junction departs from the called germline gene at one end, perhaps through a read error. The genes are TRBV5-1 and TRBJ2-7, with D possibly being TRBD2 (5 bases). CDR3 length: 15 residues. From germline, CDR1 is SGHRS and CDR2 YFSETQ. CDR3 nucleotide sequence: TGCGCCAGCTGGATGGGTGATTCTAGCTCCTACGAGCAGCACTTC. It is translated as CASWMGDSSSYEQHF.

This clonotype was seen at least ten times. CDR3: CSARDLTSGTYNEQFF. CDR3 bases: TGCAGTGCTAGAGATCTCACTAGCGGGACCTACAATGAGCAGTTCTTC. The V gene is TRBV20-1, the J gene TRBJ2-1, with 10 bases fitting TRBD2. J was trimmed by 2 bases and V by 0 bases; bases with no gene match: 4. Germline CDR1 and CDR2: DFQATT and SNEGSKA (reference sequence). This CDR3 has 16 amino acids.

The V gene is TRBV27, the J gene TRBJ2-2; no reliable D call. V was cut by 0 bases and J by 6 bases, with 8 bases left in between. The CDR3 is 14 residues long. The germline gives CDR1 MNHEY, CDR2 SMNVEV (reference sequence). CDR3 nucleotide sequence: TGTGCCAGCAGTTTATCGTTTTCAGCCGGGGAGCTGTTTTTT. Protein product: CASSLSFSAGELFF.

Many counts were recorded for this clonotype. The gene calls are TRBV30 and TRBJ1-5; no definite D call. V dropped 2 bases and J dropped 2 bases, with 10 bases sitting between them. The CDR3 covers 14 residues. CDR1 and CDR2 (germline): GTSNPN, SVGIG (reference sequence). CDR3 sequence reads: CAWSTGGGNQPQHF. In DNA, the CDR3 is TGTGCCTGGAGTACGGGCGGAGGCAATCAGCCCCAGCATTTT.

This clonotype was seen ten or more times. V gene TRBV6-1 combines with J gene TRBJ2-1; 10 bases are shared with TRBD1. Germline assignment: CDR1 MNHNS and CDR2 SASEGT. The CDR3 sequence is 15 residues long. V was clipped by 5 bases and J by 7 bases; unmatched bases: 8. This CDR3 is CASSRGQGRMNEQFF. The CDR3 bases are TGTGCCAGCAGTCGGGGACAGGGGAGGATGAATGAGCAGTTCTTC.

This clonotype was seen many times. The CDR3: CASSEAWGNQPQHF. The CDR3 nucleotides read TGTGCCAGCAGTGAAGCCTGGGGAAATCAGCCCCAGCATTTT. This chain uses TRBV2 with TRBJ1-5, with D hard to call. V was trimmed by 0 bases and J by 4 bases, leaving 7 bases between them. The germline gives CDR1 SNHLY, CDR2 FYNNEI. CDR3 size: 14 residues.

The sample holds many counts of this clonotype. This chain joins TRBV3-1 and TRBJ2-7; weak D call: TRBD1 (6 bases). The CDR3 covers 13 residues. Trimming stripped 1 base from V and 5 bases from J, with 9 bases between. Germline CDR1 and CDR2: LGHDT and YNNKEL (reference sequence). The CDR3 is CASSQGAGDEQYF. Written as DNA, the CDR3 is TGTGCCAGCAGCCAAGGGGCAGGGGACGAGCAGTACTTC.

The gene calls are TRBV19 and TRBJ2-7, with TRBD1 matching over 9 bases. Germline-derived CDR1 and CDR2 are LNHDA and SQIVND (reference sequence). There are 16 residues in the CDR3. Trimming cost V 4 bases and J 5 bases; bases outside gene matches: 12. The CDR3, as DNA: TGTGCCAGTAGTAGGTTCGACAGGGGGTCCACCAACGAGCAGTACTTC. Its protein product is CASSRFDRGSTNEQYF.

Only a few counts were recorded for this clonotype. A much larger clone lies a single base off, so this may be a read error. Likely a read error: the CDR3 ends without its conserved phenylalanine or tryptophan. J is TRBJ2-5 and V is TRBV18; D is perhaps TRBD2 (6 bases). The V gene's germline CDR1 is KGHSH and CDR2 LQKENI. CDR3 size: 13 residues. V gave up 2 bases and J gave up 5 bases, with 9 bases separating them. In DNA form, the CDR3 reads TGTGCCAGCTCACCATCCGGAGGGGAGACCCAGTACCTC. Protein: CASSPSGGETQYL.

This clonotype was picked up many times. This chain links TRBV28 with TRBJ1-3; a weak D match, TRBD1 (6 bases). Germline V gene sequence: CDR1 MDHEN, CDR2 SYDVKM. V lost 4 bases, J lost 4 bases, and 17 bases lay in between. CDR3 size: 16 residues. CDR3 sequence (DNA): TGTGCCAGCAGTTCGGGGGCCGGGAGACCCGGAAACACCATATATTTT. This translates into CASSSGAGRPGNTIYF.

The J gene is TRBJ2-7, the V gene TRBV28, with TRBD1 as a possible D gene (6 bases). V gave up 6 bases and J gave up 9 bases, with 15 bases separating them. CDR3 length: 12 amino acids. Germline assignment: CDR1 MDHEN and CDR2 SYDVKM. In DNA, the CDR3 is TGTGCCAGCAGGCCCAGGGGTTGGATGCAGTACTTC. As protein: CASRPRGWMQYF.

At least ten counts were recorded for this clonotype. The genes are TRBV7-9 and TRBJ1-3; 8 nucleotides match TRBD1. Germline V CDR1 and CDR2: SEHNR, FQNEAQ (reference sequence). V was clipped by 0 bases and J by 2 bases; unmatched bases: 6. This CDR3 is built from 17 residues. CDR3 sequence (DNA): TGTGCCAGCAGCTTAGCAGGGACAGGACGTACTGGAAACACCATATATTTT. This codes for CASSLAGTGRTGNTIYF.

This clonotype was counted at least ten times. V and J are TRBV16 and TRBJ2-1; 10 bases align to TRBD1. Looked up from germline, CDR1 is KGHSY and CDR2 is FQNENV. With 3 bases clipped from V and 9 bases from J, the junction kept 2 bases outside the gene matches. This CDR3 has 13 residues. The CDR3 DNA is TGTGCCAGCAGCCAGGACAGGGGGAGTGAGCAGTTCTTC. This codes for CASSQDRGSEQFF.

With regard to this clonotype: This may be a read error: a much more frequent sequence differs by one nucleotide. The chain carries TRBV11-2 and TRBJ2-1, with D perhaps TRBD1 (6 bases). The germline V gene has CDR1 SGHAT and CDR2 FQNNGV. The CDR3 loop spans 14 amino acids. CDR3 bases: TGTGCCAACAGCGACAGGCCATCCTACAATGAGCAGTTCTTC. The encoded protein is CANSDRPSYNEQFF.

This clonotype was observed a handful of times. The chain joins TRBV19 to TRBJ2-5; D remains ambiguous. V lost 6 bases and J 4 bases, leaving 12 bases between the germline ends. This CDR3 is 13 amino acids long. CDR1 is LNHDA, CDR2 SQIVND, per germline (reference sequence). In DNA form, the CDR3 reads TGTGCCAGTAGAGAAGGCGGCAGAGAGACCCAGTACTTC. This sequence encodes CASREGGRETQYF.

This clonotype turned up a few times. The chain joins TRBV27 to TRBJ2-5, with D possibly being TRBD1 (5 bases). Between the trimmed V and J ends, which lost 2 bases and 2 bases, there was a span of 18 bases. The CDR3 loop spans 17 amino acids. From germline, CDR1 is MNHEY and CDR2 SMNVEV (reference sequence). The CDR3 spells CASSLSADNSRQETQYF. The CDR3 DNA reads TGTGCCAGCAGTTTAAGCGCGGACAACTCGCGACAAGAGACCCAGTACTTC.

This clonotype appeared once. The chain uses TRBV14 and TRBJ2-7, with 13 bases lining up with TRBD2. There are 20 residues in the CDR3. Germline CDR1 SGHDN, CDR2 FVKESK. V dropped 1 base and J dropped 0; count of bases not matched to a gene: 12. The CDR3 sequence is CASSQAFTSGRAGSSYEQYF. Here the CDR3 DNA reads TGTGCCAGCAGCCAAGCCTTCACTAGCGGGAGGGCCGGGAGCTCCTACGAGCAGTACTTC.

This clonotype has ten or more counts. The V gene is TRBV7-9, the J gene TRBJ2-3; the D is unclear. V lost 5 bases to trimming and J lost 2 bases, with 17 bases between them. This CDR3 is built from 16 residues. The germline CDR1 and CDR2 sequences are SEHNR and FQNEAQ (reference sequence). The CDR3 nucleotides are TGTGCCAGCAGCCCCTTTCCAAGGATTGACACAGATACGCAGTATTTT. Protein product: CASSPFPRIDTDTQYF.

This chain joins TRBV13 and TRBJ2-3; D is perhaps TRBD2 (6 bases). The CDR3 is 15 amino acids. V lost 2 bases to trimming and J lost 1 base, with 10 bases between them. Germline lookup yields CDR1 PRHDT and CDR2 FYEKMQ (reference sequence). CDR3 nucleotide sequence: TGTGCCAGCAGCTTATTATCTAGCGGCACAGATACGCAGTATTTT. As protein: CASSLLSSGTDTQYF.

This clonotype came up many times. The rearrangement links TRBV6-1 to TRBJ2-1; TRBD2 agrees at 7 bases. V lost 5 bases, J lost 2 bases, and 9 bases stayed unmatched. The CDR3 has 16 residues. Germline lookup yields CDR1 MNHNS and CDR2 SASEGT. CDR3 protein: CASSKEAGITYNEQFF. For the CDR3, the DNA is TGTGCCAGCAGTAAAGAAGCGGGAATCACCTACAATGAGCAGTTCTTC.

This chain uses TRBV4-1 with TRBJ1-5, with 7 positions matching TRBD1. Looked up from germline, CDR1 is MGHRA and CDR2 is YSYEKL. This CDR3 region has 17 residues. The junction had 9 bases not matched to a gene; V was cut back by 4 bases and J by 0 bases. The CDR3: CASSLNRDRYSNQPQHF. The CDR3 region has the DNA TGCGCCAGCAGCCTGAACCGGGACAGATATAGCAATCAGCCCCAGCATTTT.

This clonotype appeared many times. The chain couples TRBV7-3 to TRBJ2-3; perhaps D is TRBD1 or TRBD2 (5 bases each). V was trimmed by 8 bases and J by 6 bases, leaving 15 bases between them. This CDR3 has 13 amino acids. The germline CDR1 and CDR2 sequences are SGHTA and FQGTGA. The CDR3 here is CASGGTLLDTQYF. The CDR3 nucleotides read TGTGCCAGCGGTGGGACCCTTTTGGATACGCAGTATTTT.

This clonotype has just a few counts. The chain recombines TRBV14 with TRBJ2-7, with D possibly called TRBD1 or TRBD2 (5 bases each). CDR1 and CDR2 (germline): SGHDN, FVKESK. V was trimmed by 3 bases and J by 7 bases, leaving 13 bases between them. CDR3 size: 13 residues. CDR3 sequence reads: CASSHGGRVEQYF. The CDR3 DNA follows: TGTGCCAGCAGCCATGGGGGACGCGTAGAGCAGTACTTC.

This rearrangement joins TRBV20-1 to TRBJ2-7, with D possibly TRBD1 on 6 matching bases. Trimming removed 2 bases at V and 5 bases at J, with 16 bases between. The CDR3 consists of 14 residues. CDR1 is DFQATT and CDR2 is SNEGSKA in the germline V gene (reference sequence). The CDR3 spells CSARLTGSYDEQYF. The CDR3 DNA reads TGCAGTGCTAGACTAACAGGGTCTTACGACGAGCAGTACTTC.

This clonotype has only a few counts. The chain uses TRBV6-1 and TRBJ2-5, with a tentative D call TRBD1 (6 bases). The CDR3 is 14 residues long. Germline V lookup: CDR1 MNHNS, CDR2 SASEGT. V was cut by 2 bases and J by 4 bases, with 11 bases left in between. The CDR3, as DNA: TGTGCCAGCAGTGAAAGGGCAGGGGTAGAGACCCAGTACTTC. This gives the protein CASSERAGVETQYF.

In this sample, this clonotype turned up many times. The chain is built from TRBV5-1 and TRBJ2-1, with 9 bases that match TRBD1. The CDR3 sequence is 14 residues long. Germline-derived CDR1 and CDR2 are SGHRS and YFSETQ. The V and J ends lost 10 bases and 3 bases, in that order; junction bases with no gene match: 8. CDR3 in amino acids: CASRTGAGYNEQFF. The CDR3 nucleotides read TGCGCCTCGCGGACAGGGGCAGGCTACAATGAGCAGTTCTTC.